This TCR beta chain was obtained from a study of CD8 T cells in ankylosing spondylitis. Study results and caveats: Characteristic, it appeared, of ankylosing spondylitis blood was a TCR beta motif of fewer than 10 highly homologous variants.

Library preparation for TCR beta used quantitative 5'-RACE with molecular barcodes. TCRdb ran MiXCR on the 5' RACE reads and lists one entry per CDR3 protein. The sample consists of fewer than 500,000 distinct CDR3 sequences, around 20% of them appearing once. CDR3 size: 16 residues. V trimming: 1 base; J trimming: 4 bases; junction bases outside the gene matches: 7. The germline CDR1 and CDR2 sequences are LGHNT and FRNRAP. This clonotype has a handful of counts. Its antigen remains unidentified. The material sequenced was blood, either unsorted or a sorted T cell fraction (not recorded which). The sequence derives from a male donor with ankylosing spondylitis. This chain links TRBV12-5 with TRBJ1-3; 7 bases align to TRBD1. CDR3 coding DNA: TGTGCTAGTGGTTTGGCGGCAGGGGGAGCGGGAAACACCATATATTTT. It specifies CASGLAAGGAGNTIYF.